This is a list of T cell receptor beta chains from one sample in a study of shared clonotypes between healthy human individuals. Here immunoSEQ multiplex PCR was the method, and the copy in TCRdb shows in-frame clones only, minus some. The table has roughly 650,000 clones, 95% to 97% seen once. The sample comprised naive CD8+ T cells sorted from blood. The receptors here all came from a woman aged 30 to 39 in good health. Both conserved end residues are part of each CDR3. D genes are given only for firm matches. Rows may omit the clone size; those that give it use once, few, many or a size class.

TGTGCCAGCAGTTCCGGACGGTACAATGAGCAGTTCTTC,CASSSGRYNEQFF,once,TRBJ2-1,.,13,TRBV28
TGCAGCGTTGTTCGGCTAGCCCATAATCGTCGTACCTACGAGCAGTACTTC,CSVVRLAHNRRTYEQYF,.,TRBJ2-7,.,17,TRBV29-1
TGCGCCAGCAGCCAAGTATTAACGCAGGGGGCTTATGGCTACACCTTC,CASSQVLTQGAYGYTF,.,TRBJ1-2,TRBD1,16,TRBV4-1
TGTGCCAGCAGTGGCCCGGGGGGAAGAATGGTAGAGACCCAGTACTTC,CASSGPGGRMVETQYF,.,TRBJ2-5,TRBD2,16,TRBV28
TGTGCAAGTCGCTTAGGACACTGGGATCAGCCCCAGCATTTT,CASRLGHWDQPQHF,.,TRBJ1-5,.,14,TRBV12-2
TGTGCCAGTTCGACTAGCGGGAGATATAATGAGCAGTTCTTC,CASSTSGRYNEQFF,.,TRBJ2-1,TRBD2,14,TRBV19
TGTGCCAGCAGCTTGGTGGCAGCCGGGCAGTTCTTC,CASSLVAAGQFF,.,TRBJ2-1,.,12,TRBV5-8
TGTGCCAGCGGTATAAACGAGCAGTACTTC,CASGINEQYF,.,TRBJ2-7,.,10,TRBV27
TGTGCCAGCAGCTTGGTTGTGAGTCAGGGTTCACCCCTCCACTTT,CASSLVVSQGSPLHF,.,TRBJ1-6,.,15,TRBV5-8
TGTGCCAGCAGTTACGATGGGTGGGAACTGTTTTTT,CASSYDGWELFF,.,TRBJ1-4,.,12,TRBV6-6
TGTGCCAGCAGCTTCACAACCTTGGGACTAGCGGGATTGGGTGAGCAGTTCTTC,CASSFTTLGLAGLGEQFF,once,TRBJ2-1,TRBD2,18,TRBV7-2
TGTGCCAGCAGCTTTCCCGGACTAGCGGGGTACAATGAGCAGTTCTTC,CASSFPGLAGYNEQFF,.,TRBJ2-1,TRBD2,16,TRBV13
TGCGCCAGCAGCTTGGAAGGTGCCTATGGCTACACCTTC,CASSLEGAYGYTF,.,TRBJ1-2,.,13,TRBV5-1
TGCAGCGCCCGCCTGGGGCGTCAAGAGACCCAGTACTTC,CSARLGRQETQYF,.,TRBJ2-5,.,13,TRBV29-1